These 8 T cell receptor beta chains share one sample of origin, sequenced in a study of blood T cell repertoires in COVID-19. TCRdb's table, derived via immunoSEQ multiplex PCR, lists solely in-frame clones and lacks some. Found here are approximately 150,000 clones, under 90% of them singletons; the top ten hold roughly 19%. Source material: peripheral blood. These receptors all stem from a woman older than 75 with acute or convalescent COVID-19.

The chain couples TRBV4-1 to TRBJ2-7, with 11 bases matching TRBD1. CDR1 and CDR2 from the germline V gene are MGHRA and YSYEKL. This CDR3 region has 17 residues. J was trimmed by 7 bases and V by 4 bases; bases with no gene match: 15. CDR3 DNA sequence: TGCGCCAGCAGCCCACGACAGCTAGGACAGGGGGCGAATGAGCAGTACTTC. This sequence encodes CASSPRQLGQGANEQYF.

The J gene is TRBJ2-2, the V gene TRBV10-3, with D perhaps TRBD2 (5 bases). Germline CDR1 reads ENHRY; CDR2 reads SYGVKD. V was cut by 4 bases and J by 4 bases, with 10 bases left in between. This CDR3 has 14 residues. CDR3 DNA: TGTGCCATCAGTGTGTCAGAGGGCACCGGGGAGCTGTTTTTT. Protein: CAISVSEGTGELFF.

The rearrangement uses TRBV3-1 (or the pseudogene TRBV3-2) and TRBJ1-1; TRBD1 aligns across 10 bases. Per the germline V gene, CDR1 is LGHDT and CDR2 is YNNKEL (reference sequence). J was trimmed by 7 bases and V by 3 bases; bases with no gene match: 5. This CDR3 has 14 amino acids. The CDR3 nucleotides read TGTGCCAGCAGCCAGACAGGGGGCGCTTTTGAAGCTTTCTTT. Its protein is CASSQTGGAFEAFF.

This clone was counted once. V usage is TRBV5-1 and J usage is TRBJ2-3; D not certain. The CDR3 length is 14 residues. V was shortened by 0 bases and J by 5 bases, with 10 bases between the two germline ends. In germline, CDR1 is SGHRS, CDR2 YFSETQ. The CDR3 DNA follows: TGCGCCAGCAGCTTGGAGAGAGCTCTAGATACGCAGTATTTT. It encodes CASSLERALDTQYF.

The chain links TRBV18 to TRBJ1-5; 7 bases are a match to TRBD1. Germline CDR1 is KGHSH and CDR2 is LQKENI. V shed 6 bases and J 5 bases; nucleotides not matched to a gene: 10. The CDR3 length is 15 residues. CDR3 region: CASSPYGTVDQPQHF. CDR3 in DNA: TGTGCCAGCTCCCCCTACGGGACAGTGGATCAGCCCCAGCATTTT.

This clone was counted between two and nine times. The chain has TRBV19 and TRBJ2-7, with D perhaps TRBD1 (5 bases). CDR1 LNHDA and CDR2 SQIVND come from the germline V gene (reference sequence). This CDR3 is built from 15 residues. The V end lost 4 bases, the J end lost 3 bases, and 16 bases lay between the germline ends. The CDR3 region is CASSTLVRVNYEQYF. CDR3 nucleotides: TGTGCCAGTAGTACTTTAGTCAGGGTCAACTACGAGCAGTACTTC.

This clone was recorded only once. V usage is TRBV5-1 and J usage is TRBJ2-3; D remains ambiguous. The ends were cut back, 0 bases at V and 5 bases at J, with 13 bases in the middle. From germline, CDR1 is SGHRS and CDR2 YFSETQ. CDR3 size: 15 residues. The DNA of the CDR3 is TGCGCCAGCAGCTTGGCTCCCCCCTTGCGAGATACGCAGTATTTT. Its protein is CASSLAPPLRDTQYF.

The chain carries TRBV10-1 and TRBJ2-3, with 10 nucleotides matching TRBD2. The germline V gene encodes CDR1 WNHNN and CDR2 SYGVQD (reference sequence). The J segment lost 4 bases and the V segment lost 0 bases, leaving 10 bases of the junction unmatched. This CDR3 contains 18 residues. CDR3 in amino acids: CASSESIVLAGPPDTQYF. The CDR3 nucleotides are TGCGCCAGCAGTGAGTCGATTGTACTAGCGGGACCCCCAGATACGCAGTATTTT.